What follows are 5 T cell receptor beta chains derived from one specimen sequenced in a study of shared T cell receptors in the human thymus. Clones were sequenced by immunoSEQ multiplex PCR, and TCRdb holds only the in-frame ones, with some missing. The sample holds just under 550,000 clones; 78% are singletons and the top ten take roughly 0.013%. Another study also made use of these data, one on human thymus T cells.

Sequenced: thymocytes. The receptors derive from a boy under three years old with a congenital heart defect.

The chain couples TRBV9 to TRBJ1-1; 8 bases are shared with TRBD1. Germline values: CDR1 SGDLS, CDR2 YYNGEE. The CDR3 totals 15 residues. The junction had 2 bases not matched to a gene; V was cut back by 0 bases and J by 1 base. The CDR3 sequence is CASSVGGQGNTEAFF. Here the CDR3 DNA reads TGTGCCAGCAGCGTAGGCGGACAGGGGAACACTGAAGCTTTCTTT.

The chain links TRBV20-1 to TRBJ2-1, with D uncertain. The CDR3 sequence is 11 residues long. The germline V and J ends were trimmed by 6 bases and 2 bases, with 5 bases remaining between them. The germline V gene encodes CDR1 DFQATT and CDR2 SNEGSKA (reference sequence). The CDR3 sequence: CSAPTYNEQFF. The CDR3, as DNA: TGCAGTGCGCCTACCTACAATGAGCAGTTCTTC.

CDR3 loop: CASSDPRQGVGTEAFF. CDR3 DNA: TGTGCCAGCAGTGACCCCCGACAGGGGGTGGGCACTGAAGCTTTCTTT. The chain carries TRBV6-4 and TRBJ1-1; 9 bases are shared with TRBD1. Trimming at V came to 2 bases and at J to 4 bases, leaving 8 bases not matched to a gene. Germline assignment: CDR1 MRHNA and CDR2 SNTAGT. This CDR3 contains 16 residues.

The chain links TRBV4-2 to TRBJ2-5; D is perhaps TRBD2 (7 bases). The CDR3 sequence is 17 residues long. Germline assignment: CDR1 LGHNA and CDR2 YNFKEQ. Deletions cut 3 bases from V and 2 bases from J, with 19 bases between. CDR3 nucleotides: TGTGCCAGCAGCCACGGGGGGCAAGGGAGTAGACAAGAGACCCAGTACTTC. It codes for CASSHGGQGSRQETQYF.

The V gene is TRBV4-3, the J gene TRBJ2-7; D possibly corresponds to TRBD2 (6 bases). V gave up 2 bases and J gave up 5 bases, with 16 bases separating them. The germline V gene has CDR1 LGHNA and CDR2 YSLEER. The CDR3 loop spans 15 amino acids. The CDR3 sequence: CASSQRPGVGHEQYF. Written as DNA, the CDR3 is TGCGCCAGCAGCCAACGTCCGGGAGTGGGGCACGAGCAGTACTTC.